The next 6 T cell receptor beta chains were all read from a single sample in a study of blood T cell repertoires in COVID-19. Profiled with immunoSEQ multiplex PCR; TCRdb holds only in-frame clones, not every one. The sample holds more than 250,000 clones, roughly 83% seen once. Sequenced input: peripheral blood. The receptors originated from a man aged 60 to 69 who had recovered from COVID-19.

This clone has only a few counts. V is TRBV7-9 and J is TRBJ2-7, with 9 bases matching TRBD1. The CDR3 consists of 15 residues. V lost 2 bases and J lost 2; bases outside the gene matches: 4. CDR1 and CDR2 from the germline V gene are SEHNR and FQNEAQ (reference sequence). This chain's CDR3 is CASSLHGQGTYEQYF. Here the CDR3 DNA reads TGTGCCAGCAGCTTACACGGACAGGGGACCTACGAGCAGTACTTC.

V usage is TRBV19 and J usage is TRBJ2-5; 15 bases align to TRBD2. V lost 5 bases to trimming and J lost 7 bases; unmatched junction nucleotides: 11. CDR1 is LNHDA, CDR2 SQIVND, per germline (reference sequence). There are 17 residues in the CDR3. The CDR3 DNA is TGTGCCAGTAGTCAGATTTCCGGGACTAGCGGGAGGTCGACCCAGTACTTC. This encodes CASSQISGTSGRSTQYF.

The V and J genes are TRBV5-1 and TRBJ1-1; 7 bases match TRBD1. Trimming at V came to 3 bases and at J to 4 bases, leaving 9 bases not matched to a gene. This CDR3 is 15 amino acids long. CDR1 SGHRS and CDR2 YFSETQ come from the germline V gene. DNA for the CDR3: TGCGCCAGCAGCTCCGAGGGGGCGGCGGGCACTGAAGCTTTCTTT. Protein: CASSSEGAAGTEAFF.

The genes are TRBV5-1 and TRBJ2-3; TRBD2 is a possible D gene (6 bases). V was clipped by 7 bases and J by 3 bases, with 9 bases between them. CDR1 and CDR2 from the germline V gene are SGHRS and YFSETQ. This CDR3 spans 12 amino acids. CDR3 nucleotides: TGCGCCAGCCGGGGGTGGACAGATACGCAGTATTTT. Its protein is CASRGWTDTQYF.

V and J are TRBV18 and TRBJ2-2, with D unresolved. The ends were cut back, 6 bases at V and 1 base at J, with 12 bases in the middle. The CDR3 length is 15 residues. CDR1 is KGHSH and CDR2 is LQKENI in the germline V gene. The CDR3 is CASSPGNLNTGELFF. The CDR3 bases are TGTGCCAGCTCCCCTGGCAATCTGAACACCGGGGAGCTGTTTTTT.

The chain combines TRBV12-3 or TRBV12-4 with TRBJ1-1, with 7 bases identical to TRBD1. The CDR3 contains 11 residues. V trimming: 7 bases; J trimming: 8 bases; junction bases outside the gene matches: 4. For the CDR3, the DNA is TGTGCCAGCAATACAGGGGCCGAAGCTTTCTTT. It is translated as CASNTGAEAFF.